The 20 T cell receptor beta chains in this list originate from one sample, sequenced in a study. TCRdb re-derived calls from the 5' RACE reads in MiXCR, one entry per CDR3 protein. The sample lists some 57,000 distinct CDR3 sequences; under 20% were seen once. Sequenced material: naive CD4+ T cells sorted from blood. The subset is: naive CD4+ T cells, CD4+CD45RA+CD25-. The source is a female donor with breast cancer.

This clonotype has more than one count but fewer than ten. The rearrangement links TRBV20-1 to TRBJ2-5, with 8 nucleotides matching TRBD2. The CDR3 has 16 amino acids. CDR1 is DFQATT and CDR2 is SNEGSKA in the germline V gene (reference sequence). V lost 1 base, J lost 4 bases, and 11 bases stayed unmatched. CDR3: CSARAGPGGVTETQYF. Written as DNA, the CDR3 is TGCAGTGCTAGAGCAGGCCCCGGGGGGGTGACAGAGACCCAGTACTTC.

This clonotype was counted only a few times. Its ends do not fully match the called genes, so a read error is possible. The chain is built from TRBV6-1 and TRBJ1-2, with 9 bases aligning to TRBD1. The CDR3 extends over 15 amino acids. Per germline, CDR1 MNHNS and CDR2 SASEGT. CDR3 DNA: TGTGCCAGCAGTGAACCGGGACAGGGATTTTTGAGGCTAGGCTTC. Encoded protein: CASSEPGQGFLRLGF.

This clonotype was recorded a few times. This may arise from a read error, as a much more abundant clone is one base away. CDR3 coding DNA: TGCGTCAGCAGCTTACCCAGTGGTAATGAGCAGTTCTTC. This encodes CVSSLPSGNEQFF. The chain recombines TRBV5-1 with TRBJ2-1; D gene unclear. The CDR3 length is 13 residues. Germline values: CDR1 SGHRS, CDR2 YFSETQ.

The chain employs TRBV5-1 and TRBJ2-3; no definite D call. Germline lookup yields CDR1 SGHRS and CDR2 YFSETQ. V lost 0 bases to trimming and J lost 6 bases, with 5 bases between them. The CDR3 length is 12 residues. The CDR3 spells CASSLETDTQYF. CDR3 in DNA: TGCGCCAGCAGCTTGGAAACCGATACGCAGTATTTT.

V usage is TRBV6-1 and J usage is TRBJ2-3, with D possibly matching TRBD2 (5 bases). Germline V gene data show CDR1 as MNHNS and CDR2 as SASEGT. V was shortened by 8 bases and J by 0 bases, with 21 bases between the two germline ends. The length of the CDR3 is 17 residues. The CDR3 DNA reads TGTGCCAGCTCAGGAGAAGGACTCGTGTTGAGCACAGATACGCAGTATTTT. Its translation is CASSGEGLVLSTDTQYF.

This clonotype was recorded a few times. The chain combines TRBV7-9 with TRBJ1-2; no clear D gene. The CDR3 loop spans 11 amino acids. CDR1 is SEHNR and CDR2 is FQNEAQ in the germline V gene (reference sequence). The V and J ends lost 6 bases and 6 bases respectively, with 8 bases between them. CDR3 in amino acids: CASSPRDGYTF. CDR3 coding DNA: TGTGCCAGCAGTCCGCGGGATGGCTACACCTTC.

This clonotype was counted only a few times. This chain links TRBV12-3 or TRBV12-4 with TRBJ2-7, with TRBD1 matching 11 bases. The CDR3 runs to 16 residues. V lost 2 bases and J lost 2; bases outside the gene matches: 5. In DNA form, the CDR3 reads TGTGCCAGCAGTTTATTTGTGGGACAGGGGGCCTACGAGCAGTACTTC. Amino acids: CASSLFVGQGAYEQYF.

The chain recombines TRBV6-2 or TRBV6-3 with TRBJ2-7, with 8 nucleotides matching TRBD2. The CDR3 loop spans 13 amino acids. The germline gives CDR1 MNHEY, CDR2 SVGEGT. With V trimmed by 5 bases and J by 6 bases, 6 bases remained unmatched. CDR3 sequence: CASSLGGVGEQYF. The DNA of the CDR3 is TGTGCCAGCAGTCTCGGGGGGGTAGGCGAGCAGTACTTC.

The CDR3 loop reads CASSEQRVRHTEAFF. DNA of the CDR3: TGTGCCAGCAGTGAGCAGCGGGTCCGCCACACTGAAGCTTTCTTT. The chain uses TRBV6-6 and TRBJ1-1; no clear D. Looked up from germline, CDR1 is MNHNY and CDR2 is SVGAGI (reference sequence). Trimming took 5 bases from V and 3 from J, leaving 16 bases between them. There are 15 residues in the CDR3.

The CDR3 protein is CASSLIAGNEQFF. The DNA of the CDR3 is TGTGCCAGCAGCCTTATAGCGGGCAATGAGCAGTTCTTC. The V and J genes are TRBV7-9 and TRBJ2-1; 7 nucleotides match TRBD2. The CDR3 runs 13 residues. The junction had 4 bases not matched to a gene; V was cut back by 5 bases and J by 6 bases. CDR1 is SEHNR and CDR2 is FQNEAQ in the germline V gene (reference sequence). The full variable domain, its missing parts supplied by reference TRBV7-9 and TRBJ2-1, is DTGVSQNPRHKITKRGQNVTFRCDPISEHNRLYWYRQTLGQGPEFLTYFQNEAQLEKSRLLSDRFSAERPKGSFSTLEIQRTEQGDSAMYLCASSLIAGNEQFFGPGTRLTVL.

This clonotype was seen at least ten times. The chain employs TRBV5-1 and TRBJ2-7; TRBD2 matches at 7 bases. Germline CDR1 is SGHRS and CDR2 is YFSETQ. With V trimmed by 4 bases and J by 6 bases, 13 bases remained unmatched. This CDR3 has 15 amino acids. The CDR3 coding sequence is TGCGCCAGCAGCGTCCTGGGGCGGGAGTTCAGCGAGCAGTACTTC. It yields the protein CASSVLGREFSEQYF.

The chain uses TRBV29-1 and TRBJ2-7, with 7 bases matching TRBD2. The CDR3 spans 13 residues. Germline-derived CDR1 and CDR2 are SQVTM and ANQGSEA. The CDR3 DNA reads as TGCAGTGTCCGTTCTAGCGGAGCCTACGAGCAGTACTTC. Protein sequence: CSVRSSGAYEQYF.

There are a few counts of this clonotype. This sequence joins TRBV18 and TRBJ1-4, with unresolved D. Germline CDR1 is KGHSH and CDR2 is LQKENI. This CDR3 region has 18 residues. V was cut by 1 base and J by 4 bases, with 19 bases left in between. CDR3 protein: CASSPREASDGRNEKLFF. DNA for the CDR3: TGTGCCAGCTCACCACGAGAGGCTAGCGACGGACGTAATGAAAAACTGTTTTTT.

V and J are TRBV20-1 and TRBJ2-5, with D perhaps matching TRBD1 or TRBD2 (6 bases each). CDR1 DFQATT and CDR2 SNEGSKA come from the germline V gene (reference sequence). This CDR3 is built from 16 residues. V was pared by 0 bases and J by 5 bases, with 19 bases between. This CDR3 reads CSARELRRGAYETQYF. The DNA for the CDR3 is TGCAGTGCTAGAGAACTGAGAAGGGGGGCCTATGAGACCCAGTACTTC.

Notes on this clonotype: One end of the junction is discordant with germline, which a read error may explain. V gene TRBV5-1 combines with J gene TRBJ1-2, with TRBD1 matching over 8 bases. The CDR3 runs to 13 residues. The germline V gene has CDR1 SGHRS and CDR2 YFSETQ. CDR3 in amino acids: CASSPVDRGGYIF. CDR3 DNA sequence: TGCGCCAGCAGCCCCGTCGACAGGGGCGGCTACATCTTC.

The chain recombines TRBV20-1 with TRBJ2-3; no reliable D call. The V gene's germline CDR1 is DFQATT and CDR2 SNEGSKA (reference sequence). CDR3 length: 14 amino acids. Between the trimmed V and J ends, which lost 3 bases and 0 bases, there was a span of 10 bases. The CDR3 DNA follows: TGCAGTGCTAGGGCGTCCACTAGCACAGATACGCAGTATTTT. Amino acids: CSARASTSTDTQYF.

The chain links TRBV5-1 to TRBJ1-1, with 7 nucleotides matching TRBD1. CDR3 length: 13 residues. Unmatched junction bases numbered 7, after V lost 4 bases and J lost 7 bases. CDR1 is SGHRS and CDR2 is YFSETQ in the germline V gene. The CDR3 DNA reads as TGCGCCAGCAGCCCAGGGGGACATAGTGAAGCTTTCTTT. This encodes CASSPGGHSEAFF. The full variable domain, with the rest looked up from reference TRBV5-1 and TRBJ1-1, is KAGVTQTPRYLIKTRGQQVTLSCSPISGHRSVSWYQQTPGQGLQFLFEYFSETQRNKGNFPGRFSGRQFSNSRSEMNVSTLELGDSALYLCASSPGGHSEAFFGQGTRLTVV.

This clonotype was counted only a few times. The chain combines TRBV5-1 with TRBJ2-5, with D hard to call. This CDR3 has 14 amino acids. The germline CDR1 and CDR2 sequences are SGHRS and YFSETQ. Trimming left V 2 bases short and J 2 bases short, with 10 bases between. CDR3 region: CASSLTGLQETQYF. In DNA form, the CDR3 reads TGCGCCAGCAGCTTAACGGGTTTACAAGAGACCCAGTACTTC.

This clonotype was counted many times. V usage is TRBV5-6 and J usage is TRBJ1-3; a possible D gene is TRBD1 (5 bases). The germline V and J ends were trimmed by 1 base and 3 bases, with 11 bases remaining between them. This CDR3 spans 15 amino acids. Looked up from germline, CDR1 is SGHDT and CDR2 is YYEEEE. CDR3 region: CASSLSGAGGNTIYF. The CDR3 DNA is TGTGCCAGCAGCTTGTCTGGGGCCGGTGGAAACACCATATATTTT.

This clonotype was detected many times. The CDR3 DNA reads as TGTGCCAGCCGAATTTCCGCCAATGAGCAGTTCTTC. Protein: CASRISANEQFF. V is TRBV6-1 and J is TRBJ2-1; the D is unclear. Per germline, CDR1 MNHNS and CDR2 SASEGT. V was cut by 8 bases and J by 6 bases, with 11 bases left in between. CDR3 length: 12 amino acids.